What follows are 21 T cell receptor beta chains derived from one specimen sequenced in a study of T cell responses to AZD1222 COVID-19 vaccine. TCRdb keeps only in-frame clones here, not all; method: immunoSEQ multiplex PCR. The sample consists of around 110,000 clones, almost 90% of them appearing once. This material consisted of peripheral blood, taken on day 0 of AZD1222 vaccination. The receptors originated from an adult in good health.

The V gene is TRBV7-3, the J gene TRBJ1-2; D gene unclear. Germline CDR1 and CDR2: SGHTA and FQGTGA. This CDR3 spans 14 amino acids. With 7 bases removed from V and 0 bases from J, the gap between germline ends came to 12 bases. DNA for the CDR3: TGTGCCAGCAAACCGGGAGGAACTAACTATGGCTACACCTTC. It specifies CASKPGGTNYGYTF.

This clone appeared once. This chain uses TRBV11-3 with TRBJ2-7, with TRBD1 as a possible D gene (5 bases). The germline V gene has CDR1 SGHNT and CDR2 YENEEA. The CDR3 consists of 14 residues. V was clipped by 0 bases and J by 3 bases, with 9 bases between them. The CDR3: CASSLDEGDYEQYF. DNA for the CDR3: TGTGCCAGCAGCTTAGATGAAGGGGACTACGAGCAGTACTTC.

The chain is built from TRBV6-4 and TRBJ1-2, with TRBD1 matching over 8 bases. The CDR3 sequence is 14 residues long. Per germline, CDR1 MRHNA and CDR2 SNTAGT. J gave up 5 bases and V 5 bases, and 7 bases lay outside the gene matches. CDR3 region: CASSRDRTNYGYTF. DNA of the CDR3: TGTGCCAGCAGTAGGGACAGGACGAATTATGGCTACACCTTC.

V gene TRBV5-6 combines with J gene TRBJ1-5; D remains ambiguous. Germline V lookup: CDR1 SGHDT, CDR2 YYEEEE. This CDR3 is built from 14 residues. V lost 3 bases and J 3 bases, leaving 10 bases between the germline ends. This chain's CDR3 is CASSSPGHNQPQHF. In DNA, the CDR3 is TGTGCCAGCAGCTCCCCGGGCCACAATCAGCCCCAGCATTTT.

The chain is built from TRBV3-1 (or the pseudogene TRBV3-2) and TRBJ1-2; the D gene is possibly TRBD1 (5 bases). V was trimmed by 1 base and J by 5 bases, leaving 14 bases between them. The CDR3 contains 15 residues. Germline V gene sequence: CDR1 LGHDT, CDR2 YNNKEL (reference sequence). The CDR3, as DNA: TGTGCCAGCAGCCAAGTTGCGGGGGGAGGGTATGGCTACACCTTC. Its translation: CASSQVAGGGYGYTF.

The CDR3, as DNA: TGTGCCAGCAGGGGACAGGGGAACACTGAAGCTTTCTTT. This codes for CASRGQGNTEAFF. The chain joins TRBV28 to TRBJ1-1; 9 bases match TRBD1. V trimming: 6 bases; J trimming: 1 base; junction bases outside the gene matches: 0. In germline, CDR1 is MDHEN, CDR2 SYDVKM. The CDR3 is 13 residues long.

This clone was detected once. This chain connects TRBV30 to TRBJ1-6; possible D gene TRBD1, 5 bases. CDR3 length: 13 residues. Trimming shortened V by 0 bases and J by 10 bases, and 10 bases separated the two germline ends. Germline-derived CDR1 and CDR2 are GTSNPN and SVGIG (reference sequence). The CDR3 is CAWSVQGGSPLHF. The DNA of the CDR3 is TGTGCCTGGAGTGTGCAGGGCGGGTCACCCCTCCACTTT. The full variable domain, with the rest looked up from reference TRBV30 and TRBJ1-6, is SQTIHQWPATLVQPVGSPLSLECTVEGTSNPNLYWYRQAAGRGLQLLFYSVGIGQISSEVPQNLSASRPQDRQFILSSKKLLLSDSGFYLCAWSVQGGSPLHFGNGTRLTVT.

The CDR3 sequence: CASSQDGQGDDYGYTF. CDR3 DNA sequence: TGTGCCAGCAGCCAAGATGGTCAGGGGGATGACTATGGCTACACCTTC. The chain combines TRBV3-1 (or the pseudogene TRBV3-2) with TRBJ1-2; 7 bases align to TRBD1. In germline, CDR1 is LGHDT, CDR2 YNNKEL (reference sequence). The V gene end was trimmed by 0 bases and the J gene end by 3 bases; junction bases not matched to a gene: 7. The CDR3 extends over 16 amino acids.

The table lists this clone with a count of one. This rearrangement joins TRBV7-8 to TRBJ1-1; 7 bases are shared with TRBD1. Germline CDR1 SGHVS, CDR2 FQNEAQ. Unmatched junction bases numbered 3, after V lost 5 bases and J lost 3 bases. The CDR3 runs to 13 residues. In DNA form, the CDR3 reads TGTGCCAGCAGCCTAACAGGGGACACTGAAGCTTTCTTT. This sequence encodes CASSLTGDTEAFF.

The chain has TRBV4-3 and TRBJ2-1; D unclear. The CDR3 covers 15 residues. Germline CDR1 LGHNA, CDR2 YSLEER. The V gene lost 0 bases and the J gene lost 2 bases, with 8 bases spanning the gap. The chain's CDR3 is CASSQDQYTYNEQFF. CDR3 bases: TGCGCCAGCAGCCAAGATCAGTATACCTACAATGAGCAGTTCTTC.

This clone was seen only once. In DNA, the CDR3 is TGTGCCAGCTCACGGGAAGGGGCTGGAAACACCATATATTTT. It encodes CASSREGAGNTIYF. The rearrangement joins TRBV18 to TRBJ1-3; TRBD1 might be the D (5 bases). V dropped 4 bases and J dropped 2 bases, with 9 bases sitting between them. This CDR3 has 14 amino acids. Germline-derived CDR1 and CDR2 are KGHSH and LQKENI.

This rearrangement joins TRBV5-1 to TRBJ1-6; D is unclear. With 5 bases removed from V and 5 bases from J, the gap between germline ends came to 17 bases. The V gene's germline CDR1 is SGHRS and CDR2 YFSETQ. The CDR3 totals 16 residues. The CDR3 sequence is CASRPDGGLDNSPLHF. DNA for the CDR3: TGCGCCAGCAGACCTGACGGTGGACTGGATAATTCACCCCTCCACTTT.

This clone was detected only a few times. The V and J genes are TRBV23-1 and TRBJ2-3, with no clear D. TRBV23-1 qualifies as an ORF whose function is uncertain. The CDR3 spans 16 residues. V shed 3 bases and J shed 3 bases, with 16 bases lying between them. DNA for the CDR3: TGCGCCAGCAGTCACCCCTGGGCCATTGGGACAGATACGCAGTATTTT. This encodes CASSHPWAIGTDTQYF.

V usage is TRBV7-2 and J usage is TRBJ1-2, with D possibly TRBD1 on 6 matching bases. Trimming cost V 5 bases and J 7 bases, with 23 bases left between them. This CDR3 is built from 16 residues. The germline V gene has CDR1 SGHTA and CDR2 FQGNSA. CDR3 nucleotides: TGTGCCAGCAGCCAGGTTCCCGGGGGGCCCTGGAGTGGCTACACCTTC. Translation gives CASSQVPGGPWSGYTF. Combining the CDR3 with reference TRBV7-2 and TRBJ1-2 gives the whole variable domain GAGVSQSPSNKVTEKGKDVELRCDPISGHTALYWYRQSLGQGLEFLIYFQGNSAPDKSGLPSDRFSAERTGGSVSTLTIQRTQQEDSAVYLCASSQVPGGPWSGYTFGSGTRLTVV.

V is TRBV19 and J is TRBJ2-3, with 8 bases identical to TRBD2. Per germline, CDR1 LNHDA and CDR2 SQIVND (reference sequence). The CDR3 is 16 residues long. Unmatched junction bases numbered 14, after V lost 4 bases and J lost 8 bases. The DNA for the CDR3 is TGTGCCAGTAGTACCTCACGGGAGGGGGATGCGGGTACGCAGTATTTT. Translated, it gives CASSTSREGDAGTQYF.

The CDR3: CASSSTISAAYEQYF. CDR3 coding DNA: TGTGCCAGCAGCTCCACAATCAGCGCCGCCTACGAGCAGTACTTC. The rearrangement links TRBV7-6 to TRBJ2-7; D not resolved. The V gene lost 4 bases and the J gene lost 2 bases, with 15 bases spanning the gap. Germline assignment: CDR1 SGHVS and CDR2 FNYEAQ. The length of the CDR3 is 15 residues.

The chain recombines TRBV6-5 with TRBJ1-2; D is ambiguous. The V end lost 0 bases, the J end lost 4 bases, and 12 bases lay between the germline ends. Germline V gives CDR1 MNHEY, CDR2 SVGAGI. The CDR3 totals 15 residues. CDR3 protein: CASSYSVTEPYGYTF. CDR3 coding DNA: TGTGCCAGCAGTTACTCCGTCACAGAACCCTATGGCTACACCTTC.

V is TRBV5-1 and J is TRBJ1-6; 7 bases are a match to TRBD1. CDR3 length: 14 residues. V shed 7 bases, J shed 7 bases, and the junction held 8 bases outside the gene matches. Germline loops: CDR1 SGHRS, CDR2 YFSETQ. Here the CDR3 reads CASRIGTENSPLHF. As DNA, the CDR3 is TGCGCCAGCCGAATAGGGACAGAGAATTCACCCCTCCACTTT. The entire variable domain, with the rest obtained from reference TRBV5-1 and TRBJ1-6, is as follows: KAGVTQTPRYLIKTRGQQVTLSCSPISGHRSVSWYQQTPGQGLQFLFEYFSETQRNKGNFPGRFSGRQFSNSRSEMNVSTLELGDSALYLCASRIGTENSPLHFGNGTRLTVT.

J is TRBJ2-1 and V is TRBV6-5; 13 bases are a match to TRBD2. This CDR3 is built from 15 residues. V was pared by 8 bases and J by 8 bases, with 9 bases of the junction left unmatched. Germline values: CDR1 MNHEY, CDR2 SVGAGI. In nucleotides, the CDR3 is TGTGCCAGCCGCAAAACTAGCGGGAGGGTCGATGAGCAGTTCTTC. Its translation is CASRKTSGRVDEQFF.

This chain joins TRBV5-1 and TRBJ2-3, with D hard to call. The V end lost 2 bases, the J end lost 0 bases, and 1 base lay between the germline ends. The CDR3 extends over 12 amino acids. Germline V lookup: CDR1 SGHRS, CDR2 YFSETQ. The CDR3 bases are TGCGCCAGCAGCTTTAGCACAGATACGCAGTATTTT. Translating it yields CASSFSTDTQYF.

V and J are TRBV30 and TRBJ1-2, with D perhaps matching TRBD1 (6 bases). Trimming cost V 6 bases and J 4 bases, with 12 bases left between them. Germline loops: CDR1 GTSNPN, CDR2 SVGIG (reference sequence). The length of the CDR3 is 12 residues. The CDR3: CACSRGAYGYTF. Written as DNA, the CDR3 is TGTGCCTGCTCCCGGGGGGCCTATGGCTACACCTTC.